This entry is about one T cell receptor beta chain. Original data processing: Nucleated cell number was recorded as an estimate derived from reference gene primer amplification. Sequencing was performed with immunoSEQ multiplex PCR; in TCRdb, only in-frame clones are kept and a portion is missing. V and J calls and clone size are copied from that table; D and trimming were computed from the DNA. The data hold some 220,000 clones, with around 86% observed a single time. The data are from a study of blood T cell repertoires in COVID-19. Across the whole study: Samples taken during acute and convalescent COVID-19 were collected in the United States, Italy and Spain. The cDNA or gDNA used as material had been derived from T cells, B-cell-depleted T cells, or PBMCs.

Patients at the Seattle site were enrolled during active infection and followed longitudinally. From germline, CDR1 is SGHRS and CDR2 YFSETQ. V gave up 6 bases and J gave up 2 bases, with 14 bases separating them. The CDR3 is 15 residues long. The chain combines TRBV5-1 with TRBJ2-2, with D perhaps matching TRBD2 (5 bases). The TCR comes from a woman aged 70-85 years with COVID-19, enrolled during active disease. The sequenced sample was peripheral blood. The CDR3 DNA is TGCGCCAGCACCATCGCTGAGGGCAACACCGGGGAGCTGTTTTTT. Translated: CASTIAEGNTGELFF.